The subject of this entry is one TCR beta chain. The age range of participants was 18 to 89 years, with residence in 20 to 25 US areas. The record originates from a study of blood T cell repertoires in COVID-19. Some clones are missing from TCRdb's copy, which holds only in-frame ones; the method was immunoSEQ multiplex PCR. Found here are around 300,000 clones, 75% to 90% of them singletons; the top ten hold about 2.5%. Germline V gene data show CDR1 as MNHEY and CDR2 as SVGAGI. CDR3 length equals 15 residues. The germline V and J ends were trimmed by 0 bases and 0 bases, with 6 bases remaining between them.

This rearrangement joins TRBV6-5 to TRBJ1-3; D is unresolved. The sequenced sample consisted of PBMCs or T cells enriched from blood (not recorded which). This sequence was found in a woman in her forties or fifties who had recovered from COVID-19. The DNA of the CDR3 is TGTGCCAGCAGTTACTCGGAGGGCTCTGGAAACACCATATATTTT. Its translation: CASSYSEGSGNTIYF.